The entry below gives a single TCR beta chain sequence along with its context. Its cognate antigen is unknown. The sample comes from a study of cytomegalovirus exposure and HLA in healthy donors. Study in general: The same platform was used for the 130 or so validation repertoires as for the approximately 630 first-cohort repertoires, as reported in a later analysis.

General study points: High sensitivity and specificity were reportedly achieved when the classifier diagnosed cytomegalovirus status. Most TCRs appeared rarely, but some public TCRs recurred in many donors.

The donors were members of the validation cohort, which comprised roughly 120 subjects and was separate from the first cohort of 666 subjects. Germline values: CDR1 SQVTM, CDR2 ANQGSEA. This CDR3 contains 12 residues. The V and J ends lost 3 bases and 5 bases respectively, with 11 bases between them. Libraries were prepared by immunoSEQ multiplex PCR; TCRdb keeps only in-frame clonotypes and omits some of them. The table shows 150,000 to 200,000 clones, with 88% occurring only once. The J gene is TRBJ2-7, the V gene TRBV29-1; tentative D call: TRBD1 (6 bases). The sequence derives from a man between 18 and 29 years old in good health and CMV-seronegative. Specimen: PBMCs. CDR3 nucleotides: TGCAGCGTTGACAGGGGCCCTCACGAGCAGTACTTC. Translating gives CSVDRGPHEQYF.